These 10 T cell receptor beta chains were sequenced from one sample in a study of identical twins. MiXCR, run by TCRdb on the 5' RACE reads, gives a single entry per CDR3 protein. In the table there are 450,000 or so distinct CDR3 sequences, roughly 18% of which are singletons. The sequenced sample consisted of naive T cells sorted from blood. The receptor set was obtained from a man in his fifties or sixties in good health.

This clonotype occurred many times. The chain recombines TRBV5-1 with TRBJ2-5, with 12 bases identical to TRBD2. CDR1 is SGHRS, CDR2 YFSETQ, per germline. V lost 0 bases and J lost 6; bases outside the gene matches: 3. This CDR3 has 15 residues. The CDR3 DNA sequence: TGCGCCAGCAGCTTGGGGACTAGCGGGGAAAAGACCCAGTACTTC. This sequence encodes CASSLGTSGEKTQYF.

This clonotype was detected ten times or more. The rearrangement uses TRBV27 and TRBJ2-5, with D uncertain. CDR1 and CDR2 (germline): MNHEY, SMNVEV (reference sequence). V lost 11 bases and J lost 5, with 6 bases in between. The CDR3 length is 9 residues. CDR3 DNA sequence: TGTGCCGCGCTGGAGACCCAGTACTTC. Protein: CAALETQYF.

There are many counts of this clonotype. This chain uses TRBV18 with TRBJ2-7; D perhaps matches TRBD2 (6 bases). This CDR3 is built from 16 residues. V was pared by 2 bases and J by 0 bases, with 14 bases between. Per the germline V gene, CDR1 is KGHSH and CDR2 is LQKENI. The CDR3 DNA follows: TGTGCCAGCTCACCAGGCTTGCGGGGATCCTCCTACGAGCAGTACTTC. The encoded protein is CASSPGLRGSSYEQYF.

Only a few counts were recorded for this clonotype. V and J are TRBV5-3 and TRBJ2-7, with D possibly TRBD1 on 6 matching bases. TRBV5-3 carries the ORF label, with uncertain function. V lost 8 bases, J lost 2 bases, and 23 bases lay in between. The CDR3 is made up of 16 amino acids. CDR3 coding DNA: TGTGCCAGTACTATTGGTCTGGGGACAACGGCCTACGAGCAGTACTTC. Protein: CASTIGLGTTAYEQYF.

This clonotype was found a few times. The gene calls are TRBV7-8 and TRBJ2-1, with 12 bases identical to TRBD2. The length of the CDR3 is 15 residues. The J segment lost 8 bases and the V segment lost 5 bases, leaving 7 bases of the junction unmatched. CDR1 is SGHVS and CDR2 is FQNEAQ in the germline V gene. In nucleotides, the CDR3 is TGTGCCAGCAGCAGAGCTAGCGGGAGGGCCGATGAGCAGTTCTTC. It specifies CASSRASGRADEQFF.

The table lists this clonotype with a few counts. The V and J genes are TRBV20-1 and TRBJ1-2; D might be TRBD1 (5 bases). Per germline, CDR1 DFQATT and CDR2 SNEGSKA (reference sequence). The CDR3 extends over 13 amino acids. Between the trimmed V and J ends, which lost 3 bases and 1 base, there was a span of 9 bases. The CDR3: CSASQGFNYGYTF. CDR3 DNA: TGCAGTGCTAGCCAGGGTTTTAACTATGGCTACACCTTC.

J is TRBJ2-1 and V is TRBV28; 7 bases map to TRBD1. Germline V gene data show CDR1 as MDHEN and CDR2 as SYDVKM. This CDR3 contains 16 residues. With 5 bases clipped from V and 5 bases from J, the junction kept 12 bases outside the gene matches. CDR3: CASSLLEGTADNEQFF. The CDR3 nucleotides read TGTGCCAGCAGTCTTCTGGAAGGGACAGCTGACAATGAGCAGTTCTTC. The full variable domain, completed using reference TRBV28 and TRBJ2-1, is DVKVTQSSRYLVKRTGEKVFLECVQDMDHENMFWYRQDPGLGLRLIYFSYDVKMKEKGDIPEGYSVSREKKERFSLILESASTNQTSMYLCASSLLEGTADNEQFFGPGTRLTVL.

Many counts were recorded for this clonotype. The chain uses TRBV4-2 and TRBJ2-5; TRBD1 or TRBD2 may be the D gene (5 bases each). Per the germline V gene, CDR1 is LGHNA and CDR2 is YNFKEQ. Trimming took off 5 bases at V and 2 bases at J, with 9 bases between the two ends. CDR3 length: 13 residues. The CDR3 nucleotides are TGTGCCAGCAGCACGGGACGGCAAGAGACCCAGTACTTC. It is translated as CASSTGRQETQYF.

The chain couples TRBV5-1 to TRBJ1-2; 7 bases line up with TRBD1. The V segment lost 3 bases and the J segment 6 bases; nucleotides outside the gene matches: 11. The germline V gene encodes CDR1 SGHRS and CDR2 YFSETQ. This CDR3 has 15 residues. The CDR3 sequence is CASSSSGTDVNGYTF. In DNA form, the CDR3 reads TGCGCCAGCAGCTCCTCCGGGACAGACGTCAATGGCTACACCTTC.

This clonotype has more than one count but fewer than ten. The gene calls are TRBV5-1 and TRBJ1-5; no reliable D call. V was clipped by 7 bases and J by 2 bases, with 19 bases between them. In germline, CDR1 is SGHRS, CDR2 YFSETQ. This CDR3 has 16 residues. The CDR3 DNA is TGCGCCAGCCTCGATCCACCCCACGGCGGCAATCAGCCCCAGCATTTT. Translating it yields CASLDPPHGGNQPQHF.